This T cell receptor (beta chain) came from a study of T-cell memory formation after mild COVID-19. Study as a whole: TCR clusters were mostly confined to one donor each.

The CDR3 totals 12 residues. The sample holds a few counts of this clonotype. Via MiXCR, TCRdb re-called the 5' RACE reads, giving one row per CDR3 protein. The table lists under 250,000 distinct CDR3 sequences, 9.5% of them singletons, with around 3.3% in the top ten. Sequencing input: PBMCs or a T cell subset sorted from them (not recorded which). This clonotype was obtained from a man between 18 and 29 years old who had mild COVID-19 (a few samples of this study predate the infection). Cell type and time point are not known. This rearrangement joins TRBV21-1 to TRBJ1-2. TRBV21-1 is annotated as a pseudogene. CDR3 in amino acids: CASSTGVGGYTF. In DNA form, the CDR3 reads TGTGCCAGCAGCACAGGGGTCGGAGGCTACACCTTC.